The 17 T cell receptor beta chains reported below all come from one sample, sequenced in a study of T cell repertoires in cytomegalovirus infection. TCRdb fed the reads into MiXCR, producing one record per CDR3 protein. Here the sample spans fewer than 550,000 distinct CDR3 sequences, 26% being singletons. Sample: PBMCs. The receptors were gathered from a human donor in good health (CMV status not recorded). Some clones in this sample may be carry-over from other donors' samples.

This clonotype was detected a few times. This chain links TRBV10-1 with TRBJ1-4, with 8 nucleotides matching TRBD1. Per the germline V gene, CDR1 is WNHNN and CDR2 is SYGVQD (reference sequence). V trimming: 0 bases; J trimming: 5 bases; junction bases outside the gene matches: 2. This CDR3 is built from 15 residues. The chain's CDR3 is CASSESRGRNEKLFF. CDR3 nucleotide sequence: TGCGCCAGCAGTGAGTCCAGGGGGCGAAATGAAAAACTGTTTTTT.

This clonotype occurred a few times. This rearrangement joins TRBV4-3 to TRBJ2-7, with D perhaps assigned TRBD1 or TRBD2 (5 bases each). With 1 base removed from V and 7 bases from J, the gap between germline ends came to 17 bases. CDR1 is LGHNA and CDR2 is YSLEER in the germline V gene. The CDR3 loop spans 15 amino acids. CDR3 in DNA: TGCGCCAGCAGCCAAGGGGACCGCGAATTGAGTGAGCAGTACGTC. Its protein product is CASSQGDRELSEQYV.

There are many counts of this clonotype. The chain combines TRBV7-2 with TRBJ1-5; a weak D match, TRBD1 (5 bases). CDR1 and CDR2 from the germline V gene are SGHTA and FQGNSA. V lost 5 bases and J lost 4, with 18 bases in between. The CDR3 has 16 amino acids. This chain's CDR3 is CASSTQGTLGNQPQHF. CDR3 DNA: TGTGCCAGCAGCACCCAGGGTACCCTGGGGAATCAGCCCCAGCATTTT.

The genes are TRBV19 and TRBJ1-5, with 9 bases identical to TRBD1. The germline CDR1 and CDR2 sequences are LNHDA and SQIVND (reference sequence). The ends lost 5 bases at V and 3 bases at J; junction bases unmatched: 8. The CDR3 spans 16 residues. The CDR3 reads CASSPTGTGYNQPQHF. The CDR3 DNA sequence: TGTGCCAGTAGTCCGACCGGGACAGGGTACAATCAGCCCCAGCATTTT.

The chain couples TRBV7-9 to TRBJ2-3; D is perhaps TRBD2 (7 bases). V gave up 0 bases and J gave up 2 bases, with 30 bases separating them. Per germline, CDR1 SEHNR and CDR2 FQNEAQ (reference sequence). The CDR3 contains 22 residues. CDR3 DNA sequence: TGTGCCAGCAGCTTAGCGGACAGCATCCCCTTGGGGGTTGCGGGGGTCACAGATACGCAGTATTTT. Protein: CASSLADSIPLGVAGVTDTQYF.

V is TRBV29-1 and J is TRBJ2-5, with TRBD1 as a possible D gene (6 bases). Germline V CDR1 and CDR2: SQVTM, ANQGSEA. The CDR3 covers 12 residues. Trimming took off 6 bases at V and 6 bases at J, with 14 bases between the two ends. The CDR3 sequence: CSVFRQGKTQYF. In DNA form, the CDR3 reads TGCAGCGTCTTCAGGCAGGGGAAGACCCAGTACTTC.

This clonotype was counted between two and nine times. This chain connects TRBV19 to TRBJ1-2; D is uncertain. The CDR3 sequence is 14 residues long. Trimming took 6 bases from V and 2 from J, leaving 13 bases between them. Germline CDR1 LNHDA, CDR2 SQIVND (reference sequence). CDR3 nucleotides: TGTGCCAGTAGACCTCTTTGGACGAACTATGGCTACACCTTC. Its translation is CASRPLWTNYGYTF.

The CDR3 bases are TGTGCCAGCTCTCAAGTGGCGGGATCTATCCACAATGAGCAGTTCTTC. Protein product: CASSQVAGSIHNEQFF. The chain recombines TRBV18 with TRBJ2-1; possible D gene TRBD2, 6 bases. The CDR3 extends over 16 amino acids. Trimming took 6 bases from V and 5 from J, leaving 20 bases between them. Germline CDR1 reads KGHSH; CDR2 reads LQKENI.

This clonotype was observed a handful of times. J is TRBJ2-5 and V is TRBV5-6; either TRBD1 or TRBD2 may fit D (5 bases each). The CDR3 runs 15 residues. Trimming removed 5 bases at V and 4 bases at J, with 18 bases between. The germline V gene encodes CDR1 SGHDT and CDR2 YYEEEE. CDR3 nucleotide sequence: TGTGCCAGCAGAATGACTGGGCCGGGGCCAGAGACCCAGTACTTC. Its protein is CASRMTGPGPETQYF.

V and J are TRBV20-1 and TRBJ2-7, with a possible D match to TRBD2 (6 bases). CDR1 and CDR2 (germline): DFQATT, SNEGSKA (reference sequence). The CDR3 is 14 residues long. With 2 bases removed from V and 3 bases from J, the gap between germline ends came to 14 bases. CDR3 in DNA: TGCAGTGCTAGATGGCGGGAACGGGGCTACGAGCAGTACTTC. Translated: CSARWRERGYEQYF.

This clonotype was detected only a few times. In nucleotides, the CDR3 is TGTGCCAGTAGTACCGGGACAGGGACGCGGGAGCAGTACTTC. Amino acid sequence: CASSTGTGTREQYF. The V gene is TRBV19, the J gene TRBJ2-7, with 9 bases identical to TRBD1. J was trimmed by 7 bases and V by 4 bases; bases with no gene match: 8. The germline V gene encodes CDR1 LNHDA and CDR2 SQIVND (reference sequence). The CDR3 is 14 residues long.

This chain connects TRBV5-1 to TRBJ2-1; perhaps TRBD2 as D (5 bases). Trimming left V 0 bases short and J 8 bases short, with 12 bases between. Germline-derived CDR1 and CDR2 are SGHRS and YFSETQ. The CDR3 covers 14 residues. CDR3 nucleotides: TGCGCCAGCAGCTTGGGAGGGTGGGGAGATGAGCAGTTCTTC. It translates to CASSLGGWGDEQFF.

The CDR3 sequence: CASSLFPAGDYGYTF. Written as DNA, the CDR3 is TGTGCCAGCAGCTTATTTCCCGCTGGGGACTATGGCTACACCTTC. The chain employs TRBV7-3 and TRBJ1-2; no clear D. Germline V CDR1 and CDR2: SGHTA, FQGTGA. There are 15 residues in the CDR3. Trimming cost V 2 bases and J 3 bases, with 13 bases left between them.

V is TRBV28 and J is TRBJ2-1, with D perhaps matching TRBD1 (5 bases). Trimming took 6 bases from V and 6 from J, leaving 15 bases between them. The CDR3 covers 14 residues. Per germline, CDR1 MDHEN and CDR2 SYDVKM. The CDR3 region is CASRGLVSINEQFF. In DNA, the CDR3 is TGTGCCAGCAGGGGGCTTGTGTCCATCAATGAGCAGTTCTTC.

The J gene is TRBJ2-1, the V gene TRBV7-8; TRBD2 matches 9 bases. This CDR3 has 16 amino acids. V trimming: 7 bases; J trimming: 7 bases; junction bases outside the gene matches: 14. Germline V lookup: CDR1 SGHVS, CDR2 FQNEAQ. As DNA, the CDR3 is TGTGCCAGCATCCCTGGGTGGCGGGAGGGCCGGAATGAGCAGTTCTTC. Its protein is CASIPGWREGRNEQFF.

Turning to this clonotype: An end of the junction differs from the germline gene, which may be a read error. The chain's CDR3 is CAISDQQNNEAFF. DNA of the CDR3: TGTGCCATCAGTGACCAACAGAACAATGAAGCTTTCTTT. V gene TRBV10-3 combines with J gene TRBJ1-1, with D hard to call. This CDR3 is 13 amino acids long. Per germline, CDR1 ENHRY and CDR2 SYGVKD.

The sample holds a few counts of this clonotype. The chain links TRBV7-3 to TRBJ2-5; the match to TRBD1 covers 7 bases. Trimming took 5 bases from V and 4 from J; bases not matched to a gene: 7. Germline V lookup: CDR1 SGHTA, CDR2 FQGTGA. This CDR3 is built from 14 residues. The CDR3 sequence: CASSRTGDAETQYF. CDR3 in DNA: TGTGCCAGCAGCCGCACAGGGGACGCAGAGACCCAGTACTTC.